The count of the clone carrying this T cell receptor beta chain is one. Its target is not known. These data are taken from a study of shared clonotypes between healthy human individuals. Across the study: The study drew on a couple of women and a few men aged 18 to 49 as donors. General study results and limits: The four-donor shared clonotypes exceeded non-shared clonotypes in generation probability, with non-shared ones scoring lower.

Trimming left V 6 bases short and J 12 bases short, with 14 bases between. Germline V gene lookup returns CDR1 MNHEY and CDR2 SVGAGI. This CDR3 spans 11 amino acids. The study enrolled healthy HIV-negative adults without recent acute infections or vaccinations as donors. CD4+ cells yielded CD45RA+ naive and CD45RA-negative memory subsets. The protocol was immunoSEQ multiplex PCR, while the TCRdb copy is restricted to in-frame clones and leaves out a portion. There are 950,000 to 1,300,000 clones in the sample; around 76% occur only once, and roughly 1.4% lies in the top ten. The sequenced material came from memory CD4+ T cells sorted from blood. Subset reported: CD45RA-negative fraction. The chain carries TRBV6-5 and TRBJ1-2; possibly TRBD1 for D (5 bases). This sequence was found in a man between 18 and 35 years old in good health. The chain's CDR3 is CASRGLMGDTF. Here the CDR3 DNA reads TGTGCCAGCAGGGGTTTAATGGGGGACACCTTC.